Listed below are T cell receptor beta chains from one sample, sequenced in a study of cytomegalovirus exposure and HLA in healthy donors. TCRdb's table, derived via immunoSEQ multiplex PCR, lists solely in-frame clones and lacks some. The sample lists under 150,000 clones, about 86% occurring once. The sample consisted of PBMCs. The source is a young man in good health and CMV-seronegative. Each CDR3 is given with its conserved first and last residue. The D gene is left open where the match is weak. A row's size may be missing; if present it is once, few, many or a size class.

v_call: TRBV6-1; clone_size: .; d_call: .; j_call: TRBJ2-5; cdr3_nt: TGTGCCAGCAGACTCCCCGACAGCCGAGAGACCCAGTACTTC; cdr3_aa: CASRLPDSRETQYF
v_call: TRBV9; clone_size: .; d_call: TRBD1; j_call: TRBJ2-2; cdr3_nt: TGTGCCAGCAGCGTACAGGGGGTCGGGACCGGGGAGCTGTTTTTT; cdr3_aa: CASSVQGVGTGELFF
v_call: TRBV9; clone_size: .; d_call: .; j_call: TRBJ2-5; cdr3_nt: TGTGCCAGCAGCCCCGGGGGTGAGACCCAGTACTTC; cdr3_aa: CASSPGGETQYF
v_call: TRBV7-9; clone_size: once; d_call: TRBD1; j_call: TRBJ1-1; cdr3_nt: TGTGCCACCCCCCGACAGGGGAGAAACACTGAAGCTTTCTTT; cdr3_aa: CATPRQGRNTEAFF
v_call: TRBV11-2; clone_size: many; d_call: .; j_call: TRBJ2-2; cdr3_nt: TGTGCCAGCAGCCCTAACGGGTTCAGGGCGACCGGGGAGCTGTTTTTT; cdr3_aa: CASSPNGFRATGELFF
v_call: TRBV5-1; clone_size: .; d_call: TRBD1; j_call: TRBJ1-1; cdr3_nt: TGCGCCAGCAGCCTCCGGGACAGGAACACTGAAGCTTTCTTT; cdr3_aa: CASSLRDRNTEAFF
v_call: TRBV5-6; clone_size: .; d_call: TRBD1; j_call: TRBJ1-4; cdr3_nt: TGTGCCAGCAGCTTCCAGGGGGCTAGAAAACTGTTTTTT; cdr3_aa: CASSFQGARKLFF
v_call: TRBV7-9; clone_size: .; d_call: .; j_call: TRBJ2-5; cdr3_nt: TGTGCCAGCAGCTCCCCGGGATACCAAGAGACCCAGTACTTC; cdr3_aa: CASSSPGYQETQYF
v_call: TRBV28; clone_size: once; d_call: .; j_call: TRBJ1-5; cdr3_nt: TGTGCCAGCAGTTTATTCAGGGGCCAGCCCCAGCATTTT; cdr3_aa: CASSLFRGQPQHF
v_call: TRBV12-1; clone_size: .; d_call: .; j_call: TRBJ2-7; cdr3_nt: TGTGCCAGCAGCTTCCCTACTAAGGAGCAGTACTTC; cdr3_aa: CASSFPTKEQYF
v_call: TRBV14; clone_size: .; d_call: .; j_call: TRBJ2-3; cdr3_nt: TGTGCCAGCAGCTATATGGATACGCAGTATTTT; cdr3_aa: CASSYMDTQYF
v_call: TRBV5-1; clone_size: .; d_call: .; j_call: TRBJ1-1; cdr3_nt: TGCGCCAGCAGCCTGAGGAGGTATACTGAAGCTTTCTTT; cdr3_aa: CASSLRRYTEAFF
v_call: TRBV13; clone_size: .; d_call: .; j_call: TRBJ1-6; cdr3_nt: TGTGCCAGCAGCTTAATCGGGGTACCCCTCCACTTT; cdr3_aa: CASSLIGVPLHF
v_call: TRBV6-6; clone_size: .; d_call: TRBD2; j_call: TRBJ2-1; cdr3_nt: TGTGCCAGCACCCCGGGACTAGCGGGGGGGAATGAGCAGTTCTTC; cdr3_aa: CASTPGLAGGNEQFF
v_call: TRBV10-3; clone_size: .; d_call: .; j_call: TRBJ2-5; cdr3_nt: TGTGCCATCAGTGATCAGGGGCAGGGGTTGTGGGAGACCCAGTACTTC; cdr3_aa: CAISDQGQGLWETQYF
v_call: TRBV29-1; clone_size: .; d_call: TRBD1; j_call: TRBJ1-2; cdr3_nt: TGCAGCGTTGAATGGGAGGGACAGGGCTTGGGAGGCTACACCTTC; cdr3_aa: CSVEWEGQGLGGYTF
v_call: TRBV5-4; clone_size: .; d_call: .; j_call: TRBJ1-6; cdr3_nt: TGTGCCAGCAGCCTTAGGGGTAATTCACCCCTCCACTTT; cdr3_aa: CASSLRGNSPLHF
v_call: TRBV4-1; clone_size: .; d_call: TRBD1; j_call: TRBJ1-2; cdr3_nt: TGCGCCAGCAGCCAAGTGGGACAGGGAGACTATGGCTACACCTTC; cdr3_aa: CASSQVGQGDYGYTF
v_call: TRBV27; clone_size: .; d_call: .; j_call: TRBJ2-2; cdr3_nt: TGTGCCAGCAGCGGGCTGCGGGGAAACACCGGGGAGCTGTTTTTT; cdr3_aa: CASSGLRGNTGELFF
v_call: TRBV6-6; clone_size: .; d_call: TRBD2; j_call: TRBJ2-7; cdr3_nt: TGTGCCAGCAGTAGGACTAGCGATACCTACGAGCAGTACTTC; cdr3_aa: CASSRTSDTYEQYF
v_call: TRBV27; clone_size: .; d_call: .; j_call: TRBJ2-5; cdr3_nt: TGTGCCAGCAGTTTATTAGCGGCGGAGACCCAGTACTTC; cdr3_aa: CASSLLAAETQYF
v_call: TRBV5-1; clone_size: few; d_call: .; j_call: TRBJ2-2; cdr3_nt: TGCGCCAGCAGCTCTCGGGGCGGGGAGCTGTTTTTT; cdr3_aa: CASSSRGGELFF
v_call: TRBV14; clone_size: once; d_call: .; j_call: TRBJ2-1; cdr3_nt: TGTGCCAGCAGCCTCACGGGAAGGATCTACAATGAGCAGTTCTTC; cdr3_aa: CASSLTGRIYNEQFF
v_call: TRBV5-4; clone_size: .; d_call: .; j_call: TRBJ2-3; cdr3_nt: TGTGCCAGCAGCAATGCCGGACTCCCGTGGGCAGATACGCAGTATTTT; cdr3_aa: CASSNAGLPWADTQYF
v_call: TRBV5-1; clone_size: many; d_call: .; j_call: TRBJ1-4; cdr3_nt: TGCGCCAGCAGCCCGCGGCAGAATAATGAAAAACTGTTTTTT; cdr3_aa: CASSPRQNNEKLFF
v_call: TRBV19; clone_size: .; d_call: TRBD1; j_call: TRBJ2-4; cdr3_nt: TGTGCCAGCCCCCGGGACAGGGAAGCCAAAAACATTCAGTACTTC; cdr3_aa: CASPRDREAKNIQYF
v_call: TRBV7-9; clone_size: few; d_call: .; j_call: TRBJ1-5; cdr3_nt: TGTGCCAGCAGCTTTGGGCAGCATAATCAGCCCCAGCATTTT; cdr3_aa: CASSFGQHNQPQHF
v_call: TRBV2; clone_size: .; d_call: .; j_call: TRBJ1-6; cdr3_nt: TGTGCCAGCAAATTGCAGGGCTCCTATAATTCACCCCTCCACTTT; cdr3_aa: CASKLQGSYNSPLHF
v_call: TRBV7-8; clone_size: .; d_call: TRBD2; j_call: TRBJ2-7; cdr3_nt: TGTGCCAGCGGCAGTTTCAGGCGGGGGGGTTCCTACGAGCAGTACTTC; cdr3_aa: CASGSFRRGGSYEQYF
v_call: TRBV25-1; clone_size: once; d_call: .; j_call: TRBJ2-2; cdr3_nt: TGTGCCAGCACGGGCAGGGTAGGCACCGGGGAGCTGTTTTTT; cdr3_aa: CASTGRVGTGELFF
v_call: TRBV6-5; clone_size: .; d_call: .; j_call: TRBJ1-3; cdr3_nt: TGTGCCAGCAGATGGACTGCGGGAAACACCATATATTTT; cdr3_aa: CASRWTAGNTIYF
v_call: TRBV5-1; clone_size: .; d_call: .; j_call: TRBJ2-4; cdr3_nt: TGCGCCAGCAGTCCTGGAGACAGACGAAACATTCAGTACTTC; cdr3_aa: CASSPGDRRNIQYF
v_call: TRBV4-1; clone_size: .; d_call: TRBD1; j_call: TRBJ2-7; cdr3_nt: TGCGCCAGCAGCCTCGTCGGGACAGGATACGAGCAGTACTTC; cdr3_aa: CASSLVGTGYEQYF
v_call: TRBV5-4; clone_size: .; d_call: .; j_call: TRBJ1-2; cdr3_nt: TGTGCCAGCAGCTTGTCGGCTAACTATGGCTACACCTTC; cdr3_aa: CASSLSANYGYTF
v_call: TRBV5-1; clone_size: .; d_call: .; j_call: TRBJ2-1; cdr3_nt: TGCGCCAGCAGCTTGGTGACGGGATATGGCGGTGAGCAGTTCTTC; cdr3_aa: CASSLVTGYGGEQFF
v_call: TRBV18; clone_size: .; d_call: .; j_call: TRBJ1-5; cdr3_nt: TGTGCCAGCTCCCAGACGGGGGTGGGCGGTCAGCCCCAGCATTTT; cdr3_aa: CASSQTGVGGQPQHF
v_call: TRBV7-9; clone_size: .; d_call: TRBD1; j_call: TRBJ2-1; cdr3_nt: TGTGCCAGCAGCGCTCCGGGACAGGGAAATGAGCAGTTCTTC; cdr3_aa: CASSAPGQGNEQFF
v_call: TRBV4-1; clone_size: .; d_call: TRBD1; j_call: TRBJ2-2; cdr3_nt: TGCGCCAGCAGCCAACCTGCCCTGGGACAGGGTACGATTTACACCGGGGAGCTGTTTTTT; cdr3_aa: CASSQPALGQGTIYTGELFF
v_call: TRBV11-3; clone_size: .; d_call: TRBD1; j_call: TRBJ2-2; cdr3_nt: TGTGCCAGCAGCTTAGCCTACGACAGGGGTGGGACCGGGGAGCTGTTTTTT; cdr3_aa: CASSLAYDRGGTGELFF
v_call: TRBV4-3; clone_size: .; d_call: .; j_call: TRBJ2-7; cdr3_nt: TGCGCCAGCAGCCAAGACACGGGATCCTCCTACGAGCAGTACTTC; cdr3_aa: CASSQDTGSSYEQYF
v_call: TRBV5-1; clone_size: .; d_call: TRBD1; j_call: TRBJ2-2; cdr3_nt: TGCGCCAGCAGCTTTGGTTCGAGGGGGCTCGGTGGCACCGGGGAGCTGTTTTTT; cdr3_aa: CASSFGSRGLGGTGELFF
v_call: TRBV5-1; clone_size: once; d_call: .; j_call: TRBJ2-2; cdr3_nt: TGCGCCAGCAGCTCGCCCACCTCAGGGGAGTCCACCGGGGAGCTGTTTTTT; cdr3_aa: CASSSPTSGESTGELFF
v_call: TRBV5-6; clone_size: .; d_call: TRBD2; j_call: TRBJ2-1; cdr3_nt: TGTGCCAGCAGCGGGACTAGCGGGGGTGACTACAATGAGCAGTTCTTC; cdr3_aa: CASSGTSGGDYNEQFF
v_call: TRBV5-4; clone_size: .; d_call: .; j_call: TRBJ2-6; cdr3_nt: TGTGCCAGCAGCTTGTATTTAGGGGGATCTGTGACTGGGGCCAACGTCCTGACTTTC; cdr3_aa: CASSLYLGGSVTGANVLTF
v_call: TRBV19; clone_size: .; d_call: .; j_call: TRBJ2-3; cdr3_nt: TGTGCCAGTAGTTCACGGACAGGCACAGATACGCAGTATTTT; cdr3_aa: CASSSRTGTDTQYF
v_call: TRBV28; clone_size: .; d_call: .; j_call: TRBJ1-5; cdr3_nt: TGTGCCAGCAGTTTAAAGGGAGTTAGCAATCAGCCCCAGCATTTT; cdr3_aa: CASSLKGVSNQPQHF
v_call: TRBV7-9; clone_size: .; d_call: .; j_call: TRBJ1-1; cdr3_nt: TGTGCCAGCAGCTCTAGCCGGCACGCTTTCTTT; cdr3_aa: CASSSSRHAFF
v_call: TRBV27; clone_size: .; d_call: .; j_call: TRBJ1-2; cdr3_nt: TGTGCCAGCAGTTTAAGAGGGTACCATTACTATGGCTACACCTTC; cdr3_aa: CASSLRGYHYYGYTF
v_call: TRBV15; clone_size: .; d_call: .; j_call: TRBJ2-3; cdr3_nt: TGTGCCACCAGCAGCTGGGGGGGCGATACGCAGTATTTT; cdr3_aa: CATSSWGGDTQYF
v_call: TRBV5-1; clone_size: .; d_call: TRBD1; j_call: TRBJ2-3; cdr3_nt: TGCGCCAGCAGCTTTGGGACAGGGGGCCCAGATACGCAGTATTTT; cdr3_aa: CASSFGTGGPDTQYF
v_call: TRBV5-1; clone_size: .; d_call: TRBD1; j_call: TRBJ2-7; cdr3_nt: TGCGCCAGCAGCAGGGACCGGGACAGGCGTTACTACGAGCAGTACTTC; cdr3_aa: CASSRDRDRRYYEQYF
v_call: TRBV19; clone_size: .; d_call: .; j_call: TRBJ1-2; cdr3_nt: TGTGCCAGCGCCCCGGTCCGGGGGGCCGACTATGGCTACACCTTC; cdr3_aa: CASAPVRGADYGYTF
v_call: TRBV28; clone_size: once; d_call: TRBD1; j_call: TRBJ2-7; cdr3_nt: TGTGCCAGCAGTCCCGTCACAGGGGGGCTCAACGAGCAGTACTTC; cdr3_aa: CASSPVTGGLNEQYF
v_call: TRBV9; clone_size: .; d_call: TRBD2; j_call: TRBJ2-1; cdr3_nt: TGTGCCAGCAGCGCTCCCCTAGCGGGAGTAGAAAATGAGCAGTTCTTC; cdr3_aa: CASSAPLAGVENEQFF
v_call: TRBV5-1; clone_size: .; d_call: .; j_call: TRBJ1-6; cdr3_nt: TGCGCCAGCCAGCCACAGGGAGAGGGGCTTAGCTCCTATAATTCACCCCTCCACTTT; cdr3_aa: CASQPQGEGLSSYNSPLHF
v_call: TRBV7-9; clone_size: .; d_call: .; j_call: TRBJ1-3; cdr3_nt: TGTGCCAGCAGCGGGTTCTTGGGTTACAGCCCCGACTCTGGAAACACCATATATTTT; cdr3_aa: CASSGFLGYSPDSGNTIYF
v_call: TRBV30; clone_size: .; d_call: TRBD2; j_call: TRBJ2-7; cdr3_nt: TGTGCCTTATCAGTTAGGAGATTTAGCGGGAGGGGCCGCTACGAGCAGTACTTC; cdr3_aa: CALSVRRFSGRGRYEQYF